This entry is about one T cell receptor beta chain. The antigen is not known. The entry originates in a study of OX40 agonist ivuxolimab in advanced cancers. Whole-study context: Patients were given ivuxolimab, an antibody that agonizes OX40 (CD134). Study outcomes and limitations: Clonal expansion in partial responders at 0.1-3.0 mg/kg ranked among the lowest.

In germline, CDR1 is SGDLS, CDR2 YYNGEE. This CDR3 is 14 amino acids long. The V and J ends lost 4 bases and 7 bases, in that order; junction bases with no gene match: 6. Libraries were prepared by immunoSEQ multiplex PCR; TCRdb keeps only in-frame clonotypes and omits some of them. This sample has more than 20,000 clones; around 90% occur once, and the top ten carry approximately 9.7%. The receptor was isolated from an adult with an advanced solid tumor such as melanoma, head and neck, liver or kidney cancer. The chain is built from TRBV9 and TRBJ1-4, with 8 bases identical to TRBD1. The source was CD4+ or CD8+ T cells sorted from blood, collected in a trial of the OX40 agonist ivuxolimab. For the CDR3, the DNA is TGTGCCAGCAGCAACGGACAGGGAGGTGAAAAACTGTTTTTT. The encoded protein is CASSNGQGGEKLFF.